Listed below are T cell receptor beta chains from one sample, sequenced in a study of blood T cells in healthy people across ages. TCRdb used MiXCR to reprocess the 5' RACE reads, holding one entry per CDR3 protein. Of 800,000 or so distinct CDR3 sequences listed, roughly 25% are singletons. This same sample was also part of a study on T cells of mothers and their children.

The sample was blood. These receptors all come from a boy between 10 and 17 years old in good health. Each CDR3 is given with its conserved first and last residue. D genes are given only for firm matches. The size field is filled for only some rows; it gives once, few, many or a size class.

abundance	v_gene	j_gene	d_gene	CDR3nt	CDR3aa
few	TRBV28	TRBJ2-3	-	TGTGCCAGCAGTTTAGAAGACAAGGATTTAGATACGCAGTATTTT	CASSLEDKDLDTQYF
many	TRBV27	TRBJ2-7	-	TGTGCCAGCACCCAACGATGGGGTTACGAGCAGTACTTC	CASTQRWGYEQYF
few	TRBV7-8	TRBJ2-1	-	TGTGCCAGCAGCCCCCTAATCCCGGCCAGCTCCTACAATGAGCAGTTCTTC	CASSPLIPASSYNEQFF
few	TRBV7-9	TRBJ2-7	-	TGTGCCAGCAGCTTAGTGGTCAGTTGGTACGAGCAGTACTTC	CASSLVVSWYEQYF
few	TRBV4-1	TRBJ1-2	-	TGCGCCAGCAGCCAAGATAAGAAGGGGGGGCAGGGGCTACATGGCTACACCTTC	CASSQDKKGGQGLHGYTF
few	TRBV20-1	TRBJ2-1	TRBD2	TGCAGTGCTAGAGACCGGACTAGCGGGGGGACCTACAATGAGCAGTTCTTC	CSARDRTSGGTYNEQFF
few	TRBV12-5	TRBJ2-4	TRBD1	TGTGCTAGTGGTGCCCCCCCAGTTCCGGGACAGAACATTCAGTACTTC	CASGAPPVPGQNIQYF
-	TRBV12-3/TRBV12-4	TRBJ1-1	-	TGTGCCAGCAGTTCACCCAATATTGTCATGAACACTGAAGTTTTCTTT	CASSSPNIVMNTEVFF
-	TRBV6-6	TRBJ1-4	-	TGTGCCAGCAGTCCGGGCCTAGGGTCGGGGACGGAAAAACTGTTTTTT	CASSPGLGSGTEKLFF
few	TRBV7-2	TRBJ1-5	TRBD1	TGTGCCAGCAGCTTAGGACAGGGGCTATCCAATCAGCCCCAGCATTTT	CASSLGQGLSNQPQHF
-	TRBV14	TRBJ2-5	-	TGTGCCAGCAGTCCGGGGCTAGCGCGGCGAGAGACCCAGTACTTC	CASSPGLARRETQYF
many	TRBV3-1	TRBJ1-2	-	TGTGCCAGCAGCCAAGATTTGACCTATGGCTACACCTTC	CASSQDLTYGYTF
-	TRBV7-8	TRBJ2-7	TRBD2	TGTGCCAACAGCTCTAGCGGGGGCTACGAGCAGTATTTC	CANSSSGGYEQYF
-	TRBV29-1	TRBJ1-1	-	TGCAGCGTTGAAGGGCCTGAAGCTTTCTTT	CSVEGPEAFF
few	TRBV12-3/TRBV12-4	TRBJ2-7	TRBD2	TGTGCCAGCAGTTCCTTGGGACTAGCCGAGAGGTGGGAGCAGTACTTC	CASSSLGLAERWEQYF
-	TRBV10-3	TRBJ2-7	-	TGTGCCATCAGTGTCAGCGGCACTACTTACGAGCAGTACTTC	CAISVSGTTYEQYF
few	TRBV28	TRBJ1-5	-	TGTACCAGCAATGTCGATTTGGGGCAGCCCCAGCATTTT	CTSNVDLGQPQHF
-	TRBV5-1	TRBJ1-2	-	TGCGCCAGCAGTTATGGGGGCGACCTTGGCTACACCTTC	CASSYGGDLGYTF
-	TRBV7-3	TRBJ2-5	TRBD2	TGTGCCAGCAGCTTAGTAGCGGGAGGCCCGTGGATCTTC	CASSLVAGGPWIF
-	TRBV6-5	TRBJ2-5	-	TGTGCCAGCAGCCGGTGGGGAGAGACCCAGTACTTC	CASSRWGETQYF
-	TRBV12-3/TRBV12-4	TRBJ1-5	-	TGTGCCAGCAGTTTTGGGCCGGGGAATCAGCCCCAGCATTTT	CASSFGPGNQPQHF
-	TRBV29-1	TRBJ2-3	-	TGCAGCGCAGTAGCGGCTAGCACAGATACGCAGTATTTT	CSAVAASTDTQYF
-	TRBV7-3	TRBJ1-1	-	TGTGCCAGCAGCTTCACGGGGGGGGCCGGCACTGAAGCTTTCTTT	CASSFTGGAGTEAFF
many	TRBV7-2	TRBJ2-5	-	TGTGCCAGCAGCTTCAGGTCGTCGGCGGTCCAGTACTTC	CASSFRSSAVQYF
-	TRBV13	TRBJ2-7	TRBD2	TGTGCCAGCGGCATAGCGGGAGGGTTGGCCCACGAGCAGTACTTC	CASGIAGGLAHEQYF
few	TRBV4-1	TRBJ2-7	TRBD1	TGCGCCAGCAGTCGGACAGGGGGCGACGAGCAGTACTTC	CASSRTGGDEQYF